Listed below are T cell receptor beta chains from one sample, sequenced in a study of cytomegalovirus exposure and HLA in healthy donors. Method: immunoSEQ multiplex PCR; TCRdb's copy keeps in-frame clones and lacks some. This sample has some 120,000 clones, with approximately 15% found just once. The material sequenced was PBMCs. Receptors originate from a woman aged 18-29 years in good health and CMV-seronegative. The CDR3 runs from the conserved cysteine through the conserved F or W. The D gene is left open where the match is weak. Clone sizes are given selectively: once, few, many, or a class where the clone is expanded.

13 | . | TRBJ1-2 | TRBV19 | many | TGTGCCAGTACTCCCGACAGAATCTATGGCTACACCTTC | CASTPDRIYGYTF
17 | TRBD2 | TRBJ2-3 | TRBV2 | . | TGTGCCAGCAGGGGGACTAGCGGAGGATCTAGCACAGATACGCAGTATTTT | CASRGTSGGSSTDTQYF
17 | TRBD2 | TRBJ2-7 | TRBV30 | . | TGTGCCTGGGCCGGGACTAGCGGGAGAGGGGCTCCCTACGAGCAGTACTTC | CAWAGTSGRGAPYEQYF
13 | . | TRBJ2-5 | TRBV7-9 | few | TGTGCCAGCACCCCACTAGGAGTAGAGACCCAGTACTTC | CASTPLGVETQYF
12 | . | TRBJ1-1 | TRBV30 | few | TGTGCCTGGAAGACAGGCCCGGCTGAAGCTTTCTTT | CAWKTGPAEAFF
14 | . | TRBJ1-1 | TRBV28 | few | TGTGCCAGCAGTGGGGCAGGGGCAAGGACTGAAGCTTTCTTT | CASSGAGARTEAFF
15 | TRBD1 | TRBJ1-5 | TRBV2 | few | TGTGCCAGCAGTCCCGACAGGGGAGGCAATCAGCCCCAGCATTTT | CASSPDRGGNQPQHF
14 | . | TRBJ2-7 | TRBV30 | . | TGTGCCTGGAGGGACCGGGACAACTCCTACGAGCAGTACTTC | CAWRDRDNSYEQYF
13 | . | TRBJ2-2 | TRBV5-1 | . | TGCGCCAGCAGCGGACAGAACACCGGGGAGCTGTTTTTT | CASSGQNTGELFF
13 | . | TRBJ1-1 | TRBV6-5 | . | TGTGCCAGCAGTTACGAGGGAAACACTGAAGCTTTCTTT | CASSYEGNTEAFF
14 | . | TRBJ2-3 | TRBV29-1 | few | TGCAGCGTTCAGCGGGTCGGTGGCACAGATACGCAGTATTTT | CSVQRVGGTDTQYF
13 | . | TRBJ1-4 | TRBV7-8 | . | TGTGCCAGCAGCTTAGGGACAAGAGAAAAACTGTTTTTT | CASSLGTREKLFF
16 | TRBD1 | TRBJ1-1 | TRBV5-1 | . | TGCGCTAGCAGCTTGGGTGGGACAGCCGGTAACACTGAAGCTTTCTTT | CASSLGGTAGNTEAFF
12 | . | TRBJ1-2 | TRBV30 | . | TGTGCCTGGAGTGGGACAGTCGGTGGCTACACCTTC | CAWSGTVGGYTF
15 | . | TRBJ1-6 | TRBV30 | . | TGTGCCTGGAGTGTAAATCGGGGAAAAAAATCACCCCTCCACTTT | CAWSVNRGKKSPLHF
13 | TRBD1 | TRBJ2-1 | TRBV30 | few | TGTGCCTGGAGTGGGGACAGGGAGAATGAGCAGTTCTTC | CAWSGDRENEQFF
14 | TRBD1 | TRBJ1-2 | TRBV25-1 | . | TGTGCCAGCAGTGGAGGGACAGCGAACTATGGCTACACCTTC | CASSGGTANYGYTF
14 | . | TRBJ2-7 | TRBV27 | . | TGTGCCAGCAGTTTATCTTCAGGGACCTACGAGCAGTACTTC | CASSLSSGTYEQYF
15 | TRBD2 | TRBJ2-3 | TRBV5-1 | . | TGCGCCAGCAGCTCTAGCGGGGGGGGCACAGATACGCAGTATTTT | CASSSSGGGTDTQYF
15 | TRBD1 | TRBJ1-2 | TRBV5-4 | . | TGTGCCAGCAGCTTGGGGACAGGGGGCAACTATGGCTACACCTTC | CASSLGTGGNYGYTF
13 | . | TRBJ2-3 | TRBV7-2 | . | TGTGCCAGCAGCTTACGGTCCCCAGATACGCAGTATTTT | CASSLRSPDTQYF
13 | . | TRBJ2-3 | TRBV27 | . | TGTGCCAGCAGCCCGCTACGCACAGATACGCAGTATTTT | CASSPLRTDTQYF
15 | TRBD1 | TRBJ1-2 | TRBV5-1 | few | TGCGCCAGCAGCCCGACCACAGGGGGCAGGGGAGGCTACACCTTC | CASSPTTGGRGGYTF
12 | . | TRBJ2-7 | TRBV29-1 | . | TGCAGCGTTAGACAGGCAGCCTACGAGCAGTACTTC | CSVRQAAYEQYF
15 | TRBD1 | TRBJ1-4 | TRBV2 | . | TGTGCCAGCAGGGAAGACAGGGGTACTAATGAAAAACTGTTTTTT | CASREDRGTNEKLFF
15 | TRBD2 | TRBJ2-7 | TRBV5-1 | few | TGCGCCAGCAGCTCAGGACTAGCGGGAGTATACGAGCAGTACTTC | CASSSGLAGVYEQYF
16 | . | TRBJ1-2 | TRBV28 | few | TGTGCCAGCAGTTTATTGGGGGCCAGGGAACAGAAGGGCTACACCTTC | CASSLLGAREQKGYTF
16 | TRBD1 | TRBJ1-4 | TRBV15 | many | TGTGCCACCAGCAGAGATTACCGACAGGGAGTGGAAAAACTGTTTTTT | CATSRDYRQGVEKLFF
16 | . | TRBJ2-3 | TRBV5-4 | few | TGTGCCAGCAGCCGAGGCCCCACAGGGTCTACGGATACGCAGTATTTT | CASSRGPTGSTDTQYF
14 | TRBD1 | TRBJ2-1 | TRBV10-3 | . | TGTGCCATCAGTGGGGACAGGGGAACGAATGAGCAGTTCTTC | CAISGDRGTNEQFF
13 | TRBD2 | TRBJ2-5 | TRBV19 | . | TGTGCCAGTAGTTACGGGAGGGGCGAGACCCAGTACTTC | CASSYGRGETQYF
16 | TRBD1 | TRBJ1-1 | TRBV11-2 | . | TGTGCCAGCAGCGTCCAACAGGGGTTGTCGGGCACTGAAGCTTTCTTT | CASSVQQGLSGTEAFF